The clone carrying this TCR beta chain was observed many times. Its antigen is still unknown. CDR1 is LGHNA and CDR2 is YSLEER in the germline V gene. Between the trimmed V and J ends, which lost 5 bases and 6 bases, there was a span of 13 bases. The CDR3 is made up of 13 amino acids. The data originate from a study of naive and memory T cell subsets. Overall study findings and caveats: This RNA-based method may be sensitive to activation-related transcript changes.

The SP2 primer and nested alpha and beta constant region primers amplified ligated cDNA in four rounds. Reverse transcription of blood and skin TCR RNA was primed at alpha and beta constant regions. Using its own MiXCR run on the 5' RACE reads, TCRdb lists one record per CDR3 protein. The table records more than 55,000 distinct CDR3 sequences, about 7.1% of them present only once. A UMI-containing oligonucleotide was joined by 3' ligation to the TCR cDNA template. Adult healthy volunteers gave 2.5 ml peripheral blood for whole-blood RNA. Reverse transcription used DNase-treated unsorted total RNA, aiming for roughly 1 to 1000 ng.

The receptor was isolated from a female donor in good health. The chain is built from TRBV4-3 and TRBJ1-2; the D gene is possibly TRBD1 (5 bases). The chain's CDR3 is CASSFAGSDGYTF. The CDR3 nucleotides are TGCGCCAGCAGCTTCGCAGGGAGTGATGGCTACACCTTC.